These 17 T cell receptor beta chains originate from one sample sequenced in a study of T cell repertoires in cytomegalovirus infection. TCRdb recomputed calls from the reads with MiXCR, one row per CDR3 protein. This table has 250,000 to 300,000 distinct CDR3 sequences, 20% to 30% appearing once. Sequenced sample: PBMCs. The receptors here all came from a human donor in good health (CMV status not recorded). Some clones in this sample may be carry-over from other donors' samples.

This clonotype was detected many times. This chain uses TRBV7-6 with TRBJ2-5; TRBD1 is a possible D gene (6 bases). Trimming pared 3 bases from V and 5 bases from J, leaving 13 bases between. The CDR3 is 14 residues long. CDR1 is SGHVS, CDR2 FNYEAQ, per germline. The CDR3 loop reads CASSLTQGPETQYF. The DNA for the CDR3 is TGTGCCAGCAGCTTGACACAGGGTCCGGAGACCCAGTACTTC.

This clonotype appeared a few times. DNA of the CDR3: TGTGCCAGCAGTTTAGGGCGGCAGTGGGGCGTTCAGCCCCAGCATTTT. This encodes CASSLGRQWGVQPQHF. The V and J genes are TRBV28 and TRBJ1-5; D possibly corresponds to TRBD1 (5 bases). V was shortened by 2 bases and J by 6 bases, with 17 bases between the two germline ends. The CDR3 sequence is 16 residues long. Germline loops: CDR1 MDHEN, CDR2 SYDVKM.

A few counts support this clonotype. This chain uses TRBV20-1 with TRBJ2-3, with D possibly being TRBD1 or TRBD2 (5 bases each). The V gene lost 4 bases and the J gene lost 1 base, with 9 bases spanning the gap. Germline CDR1 reads DFQATT; CDR2 reads SNEGSKA (reference sequence). This CDR3 comprises 13 residues. CDR3 coding DNA: TGCAGTGCTACTGGGGGTGGCACAGATACGCAGTATTTT. Translated: CSATGGGTDTQYF.

The CDR3 reads CASSEGRGGRGTYEQYF. The CDR3 coding sequence is TGTGCCAGCAGCGAGGGTAGGGGAGGACGCGGGACCTACGAGCAGTACTTC. The V and J genes are TRBV6-1 and TRBJ2-7, with D possibly TRBD2 on 6 matching bases. Trimming left V 6 bases short and J 2 bases short, with 23 bases between. The germline V gene encodes CDR1 MNHNS and CDR2 SASEGT. The CDR3 extends over 17 amino acids.

V gene TRBV14 combines with J gene TRBJ2-6, with D possibly being TRBD1 (5 bases). V was shortened by 2 bases and J by 0 bases, with 11 bases between the two germline ends. The CDR3 runs to 17 residues. Germline lookup yields CDR1 SGHDN and CDR2 FVKESK. The CDR3 sequence is CASSQLGVISGANVLTF. The CDR3 coding sequence is TGTGCCAGCAGCCAATTAGGGGTTATCTCTGGGGCCAACGTCCTGACTTTC.

Only a few counts were recorded for this clonotype. In DNA, the CDR3 is TGTGCCAGTAGTAGGGACAGTAGCAATCAGCCCCAGCATTTT. Protein product: CASSRDSSNQPQHF. V is TRBV19 and J is TRBJ1-5; 7 positions match TRBD1. This CDR3 contains 14 residues. Germline lookup yields CDR1 LNHDA and CDR2 SQIVND (reference sequence). V was clipped by 4 bases and J by 0 bases; unmatched bases: 0.

The gene calls are TRBV3-1 and TRBJ2-5, with TRBD1 identical over 7 bases. CDR3 size: 13 residues. V dropped 4 bases and J dropped 5; count of bases not matched to a gene: 4. Germline-derived CDR1 and CDR2 are LGHDT and YNNKEL (reference sequence). This chain's CDR3 is CASSPTGTETQYF. In DNA, the CDR3 is TGTGCCAGCAGCCCGACAGGGACCGAGACCCAGTACTTC.

In this sample, this clonotype turned up many times. The chain links TRBV7-8 to TRBJ1-1; D not certain. Germline loops: CDR1 SGHVS, CDR2 FQNEAQ. V was cut by 1 base and J by 7 bases, with 10 bases left in between. This CDR3 has 13 amino acids. The CDR3 here is CASSLVLQIEAFF. As DNA, the CDR3 is TGTGCCAGCAGCTTAGTCCTACAGATTGAAGCTTTCTTT.

This rearrangement joins TRBV12-3 or TRBV12-4 to TRBJ1-1; no clear D. Trimming shortened V by 2 bases and J by 3 bases, and 10 bases separated the two germline ends. This CDR3 has 14 residues. CDR3 nucleotide sequence: TGTGCCAGCAGTTTATCGGGCGGATACACTGAAGCTTTCTTT. This translates into CASSLSGGYTEAFF.

This clonotype was seen a few times. J is TRBJ2-2 and V is TRBV7-6, with unresolved D. V lost 5 bases and J lost 6, with 10 bases in between. Germline V lookup: CDR1 SGHVS, CDR2 FNYEAQ. This CDR3 is built from 13 residues. In DNA form, the CDR3 reads TGTGCCAGCAGCCCATTAGGCCCCGGGGAGCTGTTTTTT. Residues: CASSPLGPGELFF.

This clonotype was seen a few times. CDR3 sequence (DNA): TGTGCCAGCAGCTTATATCCTAGCGGGGGGCCGGGGGATACGCAGTATTTT. It translates to CASSLYPSGGPGDTQYF. The chain has TRBV7-9 and TRBJ2-3; 11 bases align to TRBD2. The trim removed 2 bases at V and 6 bases at J, leaving 10 bases unmatched. This CDR3 region has 17 residues. In germline, CDR1 is SEHNR, CDR2 FQNEAQ (reference sequence).

This clonotype appeared a few times. The chain has TRBV20-1 and TRBJ1-1; D might be TRBD1 (5 bases). The germline CDR1 and CDR2 sequences are DFQATT and SNEGSKA (reference sequence). V shed 0 bases and J shed 6 bases, with 8 bases lying between them. The CDR3 contains 12 residues. CDR3 DNA: TGCAGTGCTAGAGAGGGGGTGGCTGAAGCTTTCTTT. Protein sequence: CSAREGVAEAFF.

This clonotype was recorded a few times. This rearrangement joins TRBV5-5 to TRBJ2-1; TRBD2 aligns across 7 bases. Germline-derived CDR1 and CDR2 are SGHKS and YYEKEE (reference sequence). V was pared by 4 bases and J by 0 bases, with 4 bases of the junction left unmatched. The CDR3 spans 15 residues. The CDR3 here is CASSPTSDSYNEQFF. As DNA, the CDR3 is TGTGCCAGCAGCCCAACTAGCGACTCCTACAATGAGCAGTTCTTC.

This clonotype was detected a few times. The chain combines TRBV12-3 or TRBV12-4 with TRBJ2-2, with TRBD1 matching over 8 bases. The CDR3 sequence is 16 residues long. J lost 2 bases, V lost 3 bases, and 5 bases had no gene match. The CDR3 region is CASSLSGTGNTGELFF. CDR3 coding DNA: TGTGCCAGCAGTTTGAGTGGGACAGGCAACACCGGGGAGCTGTTTTTT.

The chain carries TRBV24-1 and TRBJ2-2; 9 bases map to TRBD1. The CDR3 has 17 residues. The junction had 7 bases not matched to a gene; V was cut back by 4 bases and J by 2 bases. Germline CDR1 KGHDR, CDR2 SFDVKD. CDR3 bases: TGTGCCACCAGTGACCGACCGGGACAGGGTAACACCGGGGAGCTGTTTTTT. Translated, it gives CATSDRPGQGNTGELFF.

The chain links TRBV5-6 to TRBJ2-3, with D possibly TRBD1 on 5 matching bases. V lost 4 bases, J lost 4 bases, and 10 bases lay in between. This CDR3 is built from 13 residues. CDR1 and CDR2 from the germline V gene are SGHDT and YYEEEE. For the CDR3, the DNA is TGTGCCAGCAGCCGGGCAGGGCCAGATACGCAGTATTTT. Translating it yields CASSRAGPDTQYF.

V is TRBV5-1 and J is TRBJ1-6; TRBD1 might be the D (6 bases). This CDR3 region has 15 residues. V lost 0 bases, J lost 6 bases, and 10 bases lay in between. CDR1 and CDR2 from the germline V gene are SGHRS and YFSETQ. The chain's CDR3 is CASSLEGQRNSPLHF. The DNA of the CDR3 is TGCGCCAGCAGCTTGGAAGGACAGCGTAATTCACCCCTCCACTTT.